The following is a T cell receptor beta chain sequence with its context. This sample was included in a study of CD8 T cells in Susac syndrome. When the RNA was reverse transcribed, random hexamers were used with an input of roughly 0.5 to 1 ug. Amplification of TCR beta CDR3 across 54 Vbeta and 13 Jbeta was performed with immunoSEQ multiplex PCR. Each CDR3 protein gets one entry after TCRdb re-called the immunoSEQ multiplex PCR reads with MiXCR. Among roughly 400,000 distinct CDR3 sequences listed, 85% were seen once. From blood CD8+ and CD4+ T cells, TCR beta sequences were generated. It was treatment-naive patients with stable or active relapsing-remitting disease who made up the multiple sclerosis controls. The CD8+ and CD4+ T cells were isolated magnetically using a negative isolation approach, whereas the TEMRA cells were enriched by FACS. CDR3 size: 15 residues. Trimming pared 5 bases from V and 2 bases from J, leaving 12 bases between. Germline CDR1 and CDR2: SEHNR and FQNEAQ (reference sequence).

The genes are TRBV7-9 and TRBJ2-2; D is undetermined. The TCR originated in a human donor with multiple sclerosis. Material for sequencing was CD8+ T cells from PBMCs. In DNA form, the CDR3 reads TGTGCCAGCAGCGCAAAAGGCCTAAACACCGGGGAGCTGTTTTTT. Its translation: CASSAKGLNTGELFF.